The entry below gives a single T cell receptor (beta chain) sequence along with its context. The sample comes from a study of cytomegalovirus exposure and HLA in healthy donors. Germline CDR1 reads KGHSH; CDR2 reads LQKENI. The CDR3 extends over 15 amino acids. Trimming cost V 4 bases and J 1 base; bases outside gene matches: 3. Sequenced by immunoSEQ multiplex PCR; TCRdb stores in-frame clones only, minus some. The sample includes 150,000 to 200,000 clones, 88% of them seen just once. Material: PBMCs. This chain joins TRBV18 and TRBJ1-1; 10 bases map to TRBD1. The clonotype comes from a man aged 18 to 30 in good health and CMV-seronegative. The CDR3, as DNA: TGTGCCAGCTCACTACGGGACAGGGGGAACACTGAAGCTTTCTTT. Encoded protein: CASSLRDRGNTEAFF.